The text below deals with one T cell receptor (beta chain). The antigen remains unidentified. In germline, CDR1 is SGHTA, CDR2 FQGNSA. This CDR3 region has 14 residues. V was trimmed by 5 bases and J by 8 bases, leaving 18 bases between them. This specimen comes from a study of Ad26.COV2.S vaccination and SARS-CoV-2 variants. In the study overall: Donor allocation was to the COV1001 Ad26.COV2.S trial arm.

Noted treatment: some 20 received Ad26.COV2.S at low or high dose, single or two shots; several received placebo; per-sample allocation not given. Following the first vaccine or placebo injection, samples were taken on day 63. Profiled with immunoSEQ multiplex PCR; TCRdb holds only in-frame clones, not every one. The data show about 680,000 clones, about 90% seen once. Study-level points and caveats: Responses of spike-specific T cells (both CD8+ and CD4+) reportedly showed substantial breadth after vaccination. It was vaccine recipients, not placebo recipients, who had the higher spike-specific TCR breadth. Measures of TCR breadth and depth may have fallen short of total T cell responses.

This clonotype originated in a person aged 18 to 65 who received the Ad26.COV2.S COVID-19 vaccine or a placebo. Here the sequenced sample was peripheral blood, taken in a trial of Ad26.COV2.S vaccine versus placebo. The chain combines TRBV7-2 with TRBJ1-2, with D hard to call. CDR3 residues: CASSEDGLTEGYTF. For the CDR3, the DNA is TGTGCCAGCAGCGAGGACGGGTTGACGGAGGGCTACACCTTC.